The entry that follows covers one T cell receptor (beta chain) sequence. This clonotype has a handful of counts. Its specific antigen is unknown. No base quality values were provided; no much bigger clone lies one nucleotide off. The data were taken from a study of CDR3 diversity in severe acne (dated by TCRdb to between 2018 and 2020). The library came from PCR. Reads for this sample came from an Illumina HiSeq 2000. TCRdb passed the public sequencing reads through fastp at Q25 and MiXCR, retaining productive beta sequences. Identical CDR3 proteins give one entry, which carries the most common genes and DNA. Within this sample are 79,000 or so distinct CDR3 sequences, with under 55% of them counted one time only. Jointly, the top ten make up more than 9% of the sample. From its cysteine to its phenylalanine, the CDR3 spans 14 amino acids. The entry retains the CDR3 DNA only, 42 bases that are in frame from base 1. Trimming at the junction amounts to 6 bases on V and 3 bases on J, and the germline ends lie 14 bases apart. Sequences MNHNY (CDR1) and SVGAGI (CDR2) are obtained from the germline V gene (reference sequence).

The rearranged segments are TRBV6-6 and TRBJ1-1; no confident D gene assignment can be made. This TCR came from a male donor with severe acne vulgaris. The sequenced material came from blood. The CDR3 loop reads CASRINRDHTEAFF. The base sequence is TGTGCCAGCAGAATCAACCGCGACCACACTGAAGCTTTCTTT.